The entry below gives a single T cell receptor (beta chain) sequence along with its context. The data originate from a study of early T cells in non-severe SARS-CoV-2 infection. This CDR3 has 14 amino acids. Unmatched junction bases numbered 7, after V lost 4 bases and J lost 7 bases. Germline V gives CDR1 MNHNY, CDR2 SVGAGI (reference sequence). TCRdb analysed the 5' RACE reads with MiXCR anew, one entry per CDR3 protein. Counted here are about 56,000 distinct CDR3 sequences, roughly 16% occurring once; the ten biggest clones make up 4.1%. This sample comprised whole blood, obtained at baseline. The V call is TRBV6-6, the J call TRBJ2-1, with 7 nucleotides matching TRBD1. The sequence derives from an adult who was a healthcare worker with PCR-confirmed SARS-CoV-2 infection or an uninfected control (not recorded which). The DNA for the CDR3 is TGTGCCAGCAGTTTCGGGACAGTCAGGAATGAGCAGTTCTTC. It codes for CASSFGTVRNEQFF.